This T cell receptor (beta chain) was captured in a study of blood T cell repertoires in COVID-19. Whole-study context: COVID-19 samples collected from the United States, Italy and Spain covered acute and convalescent phases.

The study drew participants aged 18 to 89 years from approximately 25 US areas. The method was immunoSEQ multiplex PCR; TCRdb's version includes in-frame clones alone and lacks a portion of them. The table has 150,000 to 200,000 clones, about 82% seen once. Germline values: CDR1 MRHNA, CDR2 SNTAGT. The CDR3 sequence is 16 residues long. The V and J ends lost 0 bases and 4 bases, in that order; junction bases with no gene match: 4. V and J are TRBV6-4 and TRBJ2-5; 11 bases align to TRBD1. The material sequenced was PBMCs or T cells enriched from blood (not recorded which). The receptor's source is a woman aged 25 to 39 who had recovered from COVID-19. CDR3 in amino acids: CASSDSGQGEGETQYF. The CDR3 DNA sequence: TGTGCCAGCAGTGACTCGGGACAGGGGGAAGGAGAGACCCAGTACTTC.